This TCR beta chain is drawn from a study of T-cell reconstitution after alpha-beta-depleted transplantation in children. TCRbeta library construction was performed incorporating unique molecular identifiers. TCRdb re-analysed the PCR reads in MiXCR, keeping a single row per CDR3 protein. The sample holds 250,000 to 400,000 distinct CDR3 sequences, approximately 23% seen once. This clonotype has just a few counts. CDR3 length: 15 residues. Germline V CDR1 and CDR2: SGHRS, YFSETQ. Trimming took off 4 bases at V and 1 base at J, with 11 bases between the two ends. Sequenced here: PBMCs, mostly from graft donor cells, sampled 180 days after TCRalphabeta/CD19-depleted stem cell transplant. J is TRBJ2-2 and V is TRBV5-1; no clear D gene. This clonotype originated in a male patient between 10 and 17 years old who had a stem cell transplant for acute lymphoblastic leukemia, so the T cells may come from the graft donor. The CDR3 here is CASSRLPGNTGELFF. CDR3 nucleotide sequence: TGCGCCAGCAGCCGCCTCCCGGGGAACACCGGGGAGCTGTTTTTT.